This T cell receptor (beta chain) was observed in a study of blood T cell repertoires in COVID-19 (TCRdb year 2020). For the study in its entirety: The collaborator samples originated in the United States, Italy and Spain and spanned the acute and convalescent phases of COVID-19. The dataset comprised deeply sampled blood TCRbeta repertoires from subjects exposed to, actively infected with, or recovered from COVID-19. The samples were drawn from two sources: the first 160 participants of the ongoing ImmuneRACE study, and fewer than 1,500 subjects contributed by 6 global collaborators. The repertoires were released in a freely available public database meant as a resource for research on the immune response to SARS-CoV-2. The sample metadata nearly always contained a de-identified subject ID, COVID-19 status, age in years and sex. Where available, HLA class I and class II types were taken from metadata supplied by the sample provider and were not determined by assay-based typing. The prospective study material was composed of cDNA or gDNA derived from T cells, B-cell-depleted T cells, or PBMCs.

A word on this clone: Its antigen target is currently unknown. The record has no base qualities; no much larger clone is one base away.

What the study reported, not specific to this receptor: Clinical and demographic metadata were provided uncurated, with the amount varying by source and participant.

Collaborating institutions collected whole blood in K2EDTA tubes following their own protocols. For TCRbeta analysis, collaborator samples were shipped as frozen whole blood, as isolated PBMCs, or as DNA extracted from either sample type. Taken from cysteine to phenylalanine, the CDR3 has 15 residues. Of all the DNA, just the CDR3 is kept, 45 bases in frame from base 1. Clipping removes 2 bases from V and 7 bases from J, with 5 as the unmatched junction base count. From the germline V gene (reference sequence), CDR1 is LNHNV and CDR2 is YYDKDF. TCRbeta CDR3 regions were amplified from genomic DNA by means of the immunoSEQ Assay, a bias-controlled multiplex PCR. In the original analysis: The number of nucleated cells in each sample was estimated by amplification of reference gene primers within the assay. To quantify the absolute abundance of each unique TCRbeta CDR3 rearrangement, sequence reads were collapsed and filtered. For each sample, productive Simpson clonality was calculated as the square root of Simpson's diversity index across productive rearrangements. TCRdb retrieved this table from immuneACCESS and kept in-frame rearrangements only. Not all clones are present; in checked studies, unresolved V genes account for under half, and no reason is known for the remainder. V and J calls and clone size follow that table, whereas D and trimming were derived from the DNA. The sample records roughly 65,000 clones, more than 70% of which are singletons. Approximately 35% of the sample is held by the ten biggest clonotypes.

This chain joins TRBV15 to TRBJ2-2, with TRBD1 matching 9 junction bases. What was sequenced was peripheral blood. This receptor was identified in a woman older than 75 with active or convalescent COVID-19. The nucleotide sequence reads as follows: TGTGCCACCAGCAGACTAACAGGGGGCGGCGGGGAGCTGTTTTTT. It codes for CATSRLTGGGGELFF.